This TCR beta chain was documented in a study of neurological immune-mediated disorders. Findings and limits, study-wide: The most TCR clonal expansion was seen in HTLV-1-associated myelopathy, and the least was seen in multiple sclerosis, which fell below healthy controls. CDR3 amino acid sequences found in expanded clones were never shared across subjects, suggesting private repertoires in all groups.

Time point defined: longitudinal time-point 2. Where libraries were unsorted, they were derived from 2 million PBMCs stored at -80 degrees C. This clonotype was counted ten times or more. As yet, its antigen is unknown. The authors produced cDNA by 5'RACE using 10-nucleotide random UMIs. MiXCR, applied by TCRdb to the 5' RACE reads, yields one record per CDR3 protein. The sample consists of 84,000 or so distinct CDR3 sequences, 13% of them appearing once. The CDR3 totals 13 residues. From germline, CDR1 is MDHEN and CDR2 SYDVKM. Deletions cut 5 bases from V and 5 bases from J, with 12 bases between. This TCR was sampled from a female donor with HTLV-1-associated myelopathy (HAM/TSP). Sequencing used PBMCs. The chain joins TRBV28 to TRBJ1-2; D is perhaps TRBD1 (5 bases). CDR3 region: CASSVGGFYGYTF. Written as DNA, the CDR3 is TGTGCCAGCAGTGTCGGGGGATTTTATGGCTACACCTTC.